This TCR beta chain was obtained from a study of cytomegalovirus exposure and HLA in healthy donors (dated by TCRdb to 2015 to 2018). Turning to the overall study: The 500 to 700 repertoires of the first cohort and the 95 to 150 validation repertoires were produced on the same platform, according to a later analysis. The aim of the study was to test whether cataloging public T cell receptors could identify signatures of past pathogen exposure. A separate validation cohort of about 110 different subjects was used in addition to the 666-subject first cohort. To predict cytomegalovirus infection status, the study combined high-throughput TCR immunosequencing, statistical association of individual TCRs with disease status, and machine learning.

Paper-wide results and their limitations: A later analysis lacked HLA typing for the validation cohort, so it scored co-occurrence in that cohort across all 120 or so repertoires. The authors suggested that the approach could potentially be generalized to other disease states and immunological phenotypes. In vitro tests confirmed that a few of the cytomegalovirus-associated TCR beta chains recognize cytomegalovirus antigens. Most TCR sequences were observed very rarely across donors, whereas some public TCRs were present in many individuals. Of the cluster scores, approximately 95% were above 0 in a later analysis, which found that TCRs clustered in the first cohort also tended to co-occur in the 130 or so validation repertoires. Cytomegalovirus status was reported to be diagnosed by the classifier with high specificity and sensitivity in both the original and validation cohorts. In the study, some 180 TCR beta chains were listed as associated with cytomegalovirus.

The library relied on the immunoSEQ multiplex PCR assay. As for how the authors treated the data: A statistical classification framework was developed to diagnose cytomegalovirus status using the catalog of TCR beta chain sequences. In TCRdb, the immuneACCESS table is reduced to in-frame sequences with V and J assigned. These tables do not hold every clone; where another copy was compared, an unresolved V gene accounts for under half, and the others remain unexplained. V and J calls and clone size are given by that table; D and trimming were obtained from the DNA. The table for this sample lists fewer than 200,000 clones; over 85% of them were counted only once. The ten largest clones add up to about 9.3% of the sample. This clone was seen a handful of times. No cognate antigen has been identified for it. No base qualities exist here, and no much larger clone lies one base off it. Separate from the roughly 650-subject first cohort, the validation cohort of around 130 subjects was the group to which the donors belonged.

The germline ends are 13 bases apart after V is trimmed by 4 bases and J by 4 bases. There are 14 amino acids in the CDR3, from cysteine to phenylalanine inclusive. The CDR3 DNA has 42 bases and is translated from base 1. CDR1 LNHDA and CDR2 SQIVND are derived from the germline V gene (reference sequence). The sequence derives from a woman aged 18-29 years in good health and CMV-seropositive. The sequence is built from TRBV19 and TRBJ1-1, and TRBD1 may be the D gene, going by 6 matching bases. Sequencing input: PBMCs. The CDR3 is CASSRSGVGTEAFF. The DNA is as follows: TGTGCCAGTAGTAGATCAGGGGTCGGCACTGAAGCTTTCTTT. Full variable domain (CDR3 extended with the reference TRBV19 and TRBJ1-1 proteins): DGGITQSPKYLFRKEGQNVTLSCEQNLNHDAMYWYRQDPGQGLRLIYYSQIVNDFQKGDIAEGYSVSREKKESFPLTVTSAQKNPTAFYLCASSRSGVGTEAFFGQGTRLTVV.